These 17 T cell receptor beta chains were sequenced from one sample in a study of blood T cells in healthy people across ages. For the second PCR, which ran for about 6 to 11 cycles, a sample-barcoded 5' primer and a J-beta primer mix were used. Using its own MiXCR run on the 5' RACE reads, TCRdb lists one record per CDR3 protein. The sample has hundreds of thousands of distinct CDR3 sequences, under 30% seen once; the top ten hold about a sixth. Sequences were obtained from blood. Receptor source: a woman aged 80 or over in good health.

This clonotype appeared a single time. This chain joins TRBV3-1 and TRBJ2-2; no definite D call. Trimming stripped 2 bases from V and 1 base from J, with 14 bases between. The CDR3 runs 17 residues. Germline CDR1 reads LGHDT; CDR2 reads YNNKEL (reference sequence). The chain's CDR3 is CASSQNRAVMNTGELFF. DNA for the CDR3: TGTGCCAGCAGCCAAAATCGGGCAGTTATGAACACCGGGGAGCTGTTTTTT.

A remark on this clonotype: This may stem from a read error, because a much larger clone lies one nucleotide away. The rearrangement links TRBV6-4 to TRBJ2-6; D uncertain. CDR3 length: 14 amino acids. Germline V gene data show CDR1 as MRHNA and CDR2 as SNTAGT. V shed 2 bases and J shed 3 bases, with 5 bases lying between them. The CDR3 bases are TGTGCCAGCAGTGACAGGGTTGGGGCCAACGTCCTGACTTTC. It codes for CASSDRVGANVLTF.

CDR3 sequence (DNA): TGCAGTGCCCTGACTGGCACAGAGCTCCCAGATACGCAGTATTTT. Protein product: CSALTGTELPDTQYF. This chain joins TRBV20-1 and TRBJ2-3; D gene ambiguous. Trimming cost V 6 bases and J 4 bases, with 20 bases left between them. The CDR3 runs 15 residues. Germline V CDR1 and CDR2: DFQATT, SNEGSKA (reference sequence).

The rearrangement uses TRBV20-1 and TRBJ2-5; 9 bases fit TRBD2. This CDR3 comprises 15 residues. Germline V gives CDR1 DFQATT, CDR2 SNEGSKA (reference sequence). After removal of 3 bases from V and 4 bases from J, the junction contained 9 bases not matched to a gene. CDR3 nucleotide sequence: TGCAGTGCTAGGCCAAGCGGGGGGCCGCGAGAGACCCAGTACTTC. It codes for CSARPSGGPRETQYF.

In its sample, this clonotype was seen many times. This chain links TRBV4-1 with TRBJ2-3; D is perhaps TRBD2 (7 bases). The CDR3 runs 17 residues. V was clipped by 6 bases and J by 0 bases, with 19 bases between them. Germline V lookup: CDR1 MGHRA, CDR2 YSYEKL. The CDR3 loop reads CASRKGGGGSSTDTQYF. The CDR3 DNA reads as TGCGCCAGCAGGAAGGGAGGGGGGGGATCTAGCACAGATACGCAGTATTTT.

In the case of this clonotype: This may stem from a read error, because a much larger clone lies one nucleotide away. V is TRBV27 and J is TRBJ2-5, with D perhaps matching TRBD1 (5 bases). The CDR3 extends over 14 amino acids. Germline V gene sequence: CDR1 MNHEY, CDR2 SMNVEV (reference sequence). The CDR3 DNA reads TGTGCCAGCAGCCGAACGGTGACAGAAGAGGCCCAGTACTTC. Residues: CASSRTVTEEAQYF.

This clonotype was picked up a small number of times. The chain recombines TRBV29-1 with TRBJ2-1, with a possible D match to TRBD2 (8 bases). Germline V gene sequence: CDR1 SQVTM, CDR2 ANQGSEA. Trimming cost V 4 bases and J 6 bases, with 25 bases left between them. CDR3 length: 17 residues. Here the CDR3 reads CSVVGQVERENSNEQFF. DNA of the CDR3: TGCAGCGTTGTCGGACAGGTGGAGCGGGAGAATAGCAATGAGCAGTTCTTC.

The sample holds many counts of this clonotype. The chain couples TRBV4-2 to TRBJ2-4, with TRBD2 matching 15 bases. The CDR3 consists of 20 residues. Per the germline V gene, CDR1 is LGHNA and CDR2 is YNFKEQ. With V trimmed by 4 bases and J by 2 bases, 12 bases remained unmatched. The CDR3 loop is CASSPEGTSGGIRSKNIQYF. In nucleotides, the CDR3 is TGTGCCAGCAGCCCAGAAGGGACTAGCGGGGGGATCCGATCCAAAAACATTCAGTACTTC.

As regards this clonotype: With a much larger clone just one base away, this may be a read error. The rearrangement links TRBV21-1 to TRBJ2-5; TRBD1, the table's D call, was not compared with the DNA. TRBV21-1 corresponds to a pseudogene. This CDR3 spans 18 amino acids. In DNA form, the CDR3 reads TGTGCCAGCAGCGCTGCCCCCAGGGGGCAACCCCTCTACAATGAGCAGTACTTC. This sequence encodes CASSAAPRGQPLYNEQYF.

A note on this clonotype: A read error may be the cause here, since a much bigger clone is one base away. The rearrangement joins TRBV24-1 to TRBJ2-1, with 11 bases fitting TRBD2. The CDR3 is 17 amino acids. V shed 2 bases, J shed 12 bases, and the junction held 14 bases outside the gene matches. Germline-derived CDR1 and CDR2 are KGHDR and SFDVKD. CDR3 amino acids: CATSDSTSGEGRFGQFF. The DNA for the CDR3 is TGTGCCACCAGTGATTCGACTAGCGGGGAGGGTCGGTTTGGGCAGTTCTTC.

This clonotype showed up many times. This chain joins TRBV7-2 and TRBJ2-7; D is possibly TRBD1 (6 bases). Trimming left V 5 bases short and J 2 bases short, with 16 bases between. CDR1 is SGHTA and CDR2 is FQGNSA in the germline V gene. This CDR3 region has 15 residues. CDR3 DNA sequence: TGTGCCAGCAGCCCCGGACAGCTTCCACCCTACGAGCAGTACTTC. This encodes CASSPGQLPPYEQYF.

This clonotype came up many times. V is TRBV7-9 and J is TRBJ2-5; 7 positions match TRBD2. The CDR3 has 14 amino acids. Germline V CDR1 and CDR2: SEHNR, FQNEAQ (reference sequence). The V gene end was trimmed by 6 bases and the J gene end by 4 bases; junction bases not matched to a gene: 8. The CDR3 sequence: CASRAFGGGETQYF. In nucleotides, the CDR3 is TGTGCCAGCAGAGCCTTTGGGGGGGGAGAGACCCAGTACTTC. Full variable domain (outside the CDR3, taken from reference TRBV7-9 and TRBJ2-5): DTGVSQNPRHKITKRGQNVTFRCDPISEHNRLYWYRQTLGQGPEFLTYFQNEAQLEKSRLLSDRFSAERPKGSFSTLEIQRTEQGDSAMYLCASRAFGGGETQYFGPGTRLLVL.

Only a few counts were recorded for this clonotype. The chain's CDR3 is CAISRQTGQETQYF. The CDR3, as DNA: TGTGCCATCAGTCGTCAGACAGGCCAAGAGACCCAGTACTTC. This chain links TRBV10-3 with TRBJ2-5; possible D gene TRBD1, 6 bases. Germline assignment: CDR1 ENHRY and CDR2 SYGVKD. Trimming shortened V by 5 bases and J by 1 base, and 11 bases separated the two germline ends. This CDR3 is 14 amino acids long.

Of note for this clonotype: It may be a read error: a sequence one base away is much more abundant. The CDR3 spells CASGLCDEQFF. The DNA for the CDR3 is TGTGCCAGCGGATTGTGTGACGAGCAGTTCTTC. This chain uses TRBV2 with TRBJ2-1; D gene unclear. The germline CDR1 and CDR2 sequences are SNHLY and FYNNEI. The CDR3 sequence is 11 residues long. The V and J ends lost 8 bases and 10 bases respectively, with 12 bases between them.

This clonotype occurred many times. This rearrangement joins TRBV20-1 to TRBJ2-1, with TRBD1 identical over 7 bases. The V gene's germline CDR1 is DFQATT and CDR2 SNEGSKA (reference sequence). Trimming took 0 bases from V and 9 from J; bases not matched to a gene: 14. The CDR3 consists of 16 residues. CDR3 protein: CSARDPRQGNIGEQFF. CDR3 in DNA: TGCAGTGCTAGAGACCCCCGACAGGGAAATATTGGTGAGCAGTTCTTC.

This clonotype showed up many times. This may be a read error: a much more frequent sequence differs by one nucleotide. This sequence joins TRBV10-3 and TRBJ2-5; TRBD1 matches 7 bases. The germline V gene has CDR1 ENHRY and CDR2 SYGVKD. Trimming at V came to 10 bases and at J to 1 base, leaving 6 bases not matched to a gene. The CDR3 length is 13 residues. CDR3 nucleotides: TGTGCCACCACAAGACAGGGCCAAGAGACCCAGTACTTC. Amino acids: CATTRQGQETQYF.

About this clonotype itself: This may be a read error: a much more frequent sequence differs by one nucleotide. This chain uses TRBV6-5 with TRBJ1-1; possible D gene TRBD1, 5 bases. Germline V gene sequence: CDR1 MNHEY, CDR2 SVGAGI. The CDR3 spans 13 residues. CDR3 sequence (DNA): TGTGCCAGCAGTTACTCTAGACAGACTGGAGCTTTCTTT. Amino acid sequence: CASSYSRQTGAFF.